The 24 T cell receptor beta chains below come from one sample, sequenced in a study of blood T cell repertoires in COVID-19. Assay: immunoSEQ multiplex PCR; the TCRdb copy retains only in-frame clones and omits some. The table records about 240,000 clones, about 86% of them present only once. The sequenced material came from peripheral blood. The receptors stem from a man aged 60-69 years with acute or convalescent COVID-19.

The rearrangement links TRBV7-9 to TRBJ2-3; D may be TRBD1 (7 bases). The CDR3 is 14 residues long. Germline values: CDR1 SEHNR, CDR2 FQNEAQ (reference sequence). Trimming pared 5 bases from V and 6 bases from J, leaving 15 bases between. The CDR3 sequence is CASSEAGGPDTQYF. The DNA for the CDR3 is TGTGCCAGCAGCGAGGCAGGGGGGCCTGATACGCAGTATTTT.

This clone was observed once. The chain uses TRBV7-9 and TRBJ1-1; D gene unclear. CDR3 length: 15 residues. Germline CDR1 reads SEHNR; CDR2 reads FQNEAQ (reference sequence). V lost 1 base, J lost 0 bases, and 9 bases lay in between. CDR3: CASSLEGAMNTEAFF. The CDR3 coding sequence is TGTGCCAGCAGCTTAGAAGGAGCCATGAACACTGAAGCTTTCTTT.

The chain combines TRBV28 with TRBJ2-1; 7 bases map to TRBD2. Germline V gives CDR1 MDHEN, CDR2 SYDVKM. CDR3 length equals 17 residues. With V trimmed by 5 bases and J by 7 bases, 17 bases remained unmatched. CDR3 nucleotides: TGTGCCAGCAGTCCCTTATTCTTAACGGGAGGTCAAAATGAGCAGTTCTTC. Translation gives CASSPLFLTGGQNEQFF.

A single count supports this clone. The CDR3 bases are TGTGCCAGCAGCCAAGTTCCTAGCGGGTACTACGAGCAGTACTTC. It codes for CASSQVPSGYYEQYF. The genes are TRBV3-1 (or the pseudogene TRBV3-2) and TRBJ2-7, with 8 nucleotides matching TRBD2. CDR3 length: 15 amino acids. V lost 1 base, J lost 3 bases, and 5 bases stayed unmatched. CDR1 and CDR2 from the germline V gene are LGHDT and YNNKEL (reference sequence).

The chain joins TRBV20-1 to TRBJ2-5; TRBD2 agrees at 7 bases. The CDR3 extends over 15 amino acids. After removal of 3 bases from V and 1 base from J, the junction contained 8 bases not matched to a gene. Germline CDR1 DFQATT, CDR2 SNEGSKA (reference sequence). CDR3 coding DNA: TGCAGTGCTAGTTCGGTTCGGGAGGTCCAAGAGACCCAGTACTTC. This translates into CSASSVREVQETQYF.

The chain couples TRBV7-9 to TRBJ2-3, with D possibly being TRBD2 (5 bases). The germline V gene has CDR1 SEHNR and CDR2 FQNEAQ (reference sequence). The CDR3 length is 17 residues. Trimming removed 4 bases from V and 2 bases from J, with 19 bases in between. CDR3 protein: CASSSPQVSGYTDTQYF. CDR3 bases: TGTGCCAGCAGCTCCCCCCAAGTGAGCGGATACACAGATACGCAGTATTTT.

The rearrangement links TRBV12-3 or TRBV12-4 to TRBJ2-5; no clear D gene. The V end lost 2 bases, the J end lost 1 base, and 5 bases lay between the germline ends. CDR3 length equals 13 residues. Written as DNA, the CDR3 is TGTGCCAGCAGTTTACAGATCCAAGAGACCCAGTACTTC. Protein sequence: CASSLQIQETQYF.

The genes are TRBV7-2 and TRBJ1-2; 9 bases map to TRBD1. Trimming took 0 bases from V and 8 from J; bases not matched to a gene: 7. This CDR3 contains 15 residues. Germline V gene sequence: CDR1 SGHTA, CDR2 FQGNSA. The CDR3 DNA reads as TGTGCCAGCAGCTTAGCCCATTGGGACAGGGAGGGCTACACCTTC. Translation gives CASSLAHWDREGYTF.

The rearrangement uses TRBV5-4 and TRBJ2-3; 8 bases match TRBD2. The CDR3 has 14 amino acids. The ends lost 1 base at V and 3 bases at J; junction bases unmatched: 1. The germline gives CDR1 SGHNT, CDR2 YYREEE (reference sequence). The chain's CDR3 is CASSLREGTDTQYF. DNA of the CDR3: TGTGCCAGCAGCTTGCGGGAGGGGACAGATACGCAGTATTTT. Based on the CDR3 plus reference TRBV5-4 and TRBJ2-3, the full variable domain is ETGVTQSPTHLIKTRGQQVTLRCSSQSGHNTVSWYQQALGQGPQFIFQYYREEENGRGNFPPRFSGLQFPNYSSELNVNALELDDSALYLCASSLREGTDTQYFGPGTRLTVL.

In this sample, this clone turned up a few times. This chain uses TRBV5-1 with TRBJ2-6; D gene uncertain. Looked up from germline, CDR1 is SGHRS and CDR2 is YFSETQ. The CDR3 totals 16 residues. V lost 1 base and J lost 4, with 12 bases in between. The CDR3 loop is CASSLLSLGGANVLTF. The CDR3 DNA is TGCGCCAGCAGCTTGCTCAGTCTTGGCGGGGCCAACGTCCTGACTTTC.

J is TRBJ2-7 and V is TRBV15; weak D call: TRBD1 (7 bases). V lost 0 bases and J lost 0, with 15 bases in between. CDR3 length: 17 amino acids. Germline loops: CDR1 LNHNV, CDR2 YYDKDF (reference sequence). The CDR3 reads CATSRERGQTSSYEQYF. The DNA of the CDR3 is TGTGCCACCAGCAGAGAAAGGGGACAGACTAGCTCCTACGAGCAGTACTTC.

This rearrangement joins TRBV9 to TRBJ1-2, with 8 bases that match TRBD1. V trimming: 0 bases; J trimming: 7 bases; junction bases outside the gene matches: 5. Germline V lookup: CDR1 SGDLS, CDR2 YYNGEE. The CDR3 contains 14 residues. CDR3 in DNA: TGTGCCAGCAGCGTAGGGACAGGGTCGGCTGGCTACACCTTC. Residues: CASSVGTGSAGYTF.

The chain recombines TRBV27 with TRBJ2-2; 8 bases map to TRBD1. Germline-derived CDR1 and CDR2 are MNHEY and SMNVEV (reference sequence). This CDR3 spans 15 amino acids. Trimming took 5 bases from V and 4 from J; bases not matched to a gene: 6. CDR3 DNA: TGTGCCAGCAGTCCTCGGGACAGGATCACCGGGGAGCTGTTTTTT. As protein: CASSPRDRITGELFF.

This rearrangement joins TRBV28 to TRBJ2-7; tentative D call: TRBD1 (6 bases). Germline-derived CDR1 and CDR2 are MDHEN and SYDVKM. V lost 4 bases, J lost 3 bases, and 13 bases lay in between. This CDR3 has 14 residues. The chain's CDR3 is CASSYPGQSYEQYF. The CDR3 DNA reads as TGTGCCAGCAGTTACCCCGGACAGAGCTACGAGCAGTACTTC. The entire variable domain, with the rest obtained from reference TRBV28 and TRBJ2-7, is as follows: DVKVTQSSRYLVKRTGEKVFLECVQDMDHENMFWYRQDPGLGLRLIYFSYDVKMKEKGDIPEGYSVSREKKERFSLILESASTNQTSMYLCASSYPGQSYEQYFGPGTRLTVT.

The rearrangement links TRBV28 to TRBJ2-5, with 10 bases lining up with TRBD2. The germline V gene has CDR1 MDHEN and CDR2 SYDVKM. The CDR3 consists of 16 residues. V was clipped by 10 bases and J by 4 bases; unmatched bases: 15. Here the CDR3 DNA reads TGTGCCACCGACGCTGCGGGGATAGCGGGAGGAGAGACCCAGTACTTC. Protein product: CATDAAGIAGGETQYF.

V is TRBV11-2 and J is TRBJ1-6; no definite D call. This CDR3 region has 14 residues. Trimming left V 3 bases short and J 9 bases short, with 12 bases between. Germline CDR1 is SGHAT and CDR2 is FQNNGV. This chain's CDR3 is CASSFPGEGSPLHF. Written as DNA, the CDR3 is TGTGCCAGCAGCTTCCCAGGTGAGGGTTCACCCCTCCACTTT.

The genes are TRBV7-9 and TRBJ2-1, with 9 bases aligning to TRBD1. The CDR3 runs to 14 residues. The ends lost 5 bases at V and 9 bases at J; junction bases unmatched: 8. Germline CDR1 and CDR2: SEHNR and FQNEAQ (reference sequence). The CDR3 nucleotides read TGTGCCAGCAGCCTCTCGGACAGGGGAGGTGAGCAGTTCTTC. This translates into CASSLSDRGGEQFF. The variable domain in full, with the rest retrieved from reference TRBV7-9 and TRBJ2-1, is DTGVSQNPRHKITKRGQNVTFRCDPISEHNRLYWYRQTLGQGPEFLTYFQNEAQLEKSRLLSDRFSAERPKGSFSTLEIQRTEQGDSAMYLCASSLSDRGGEQFFGPGTRLTVL.

This clone was detected only a few times. The chain couples TRBV4-3 to TRBJ2-7; 8 bases match TRBD2. V shed 6 bases and J 1 base; nucleotides not matched to a gene: 8. The germline V gene encodes CDR1 LGHNA and CDR2 YSLEER. This CDR3 region has 15 residues. CDR3 amino acids: CASSPTSATSYEQYF. The DNA for the CDR3 is TGCGCCAGCAGTCCGACTAGCGCAACTTCCTACGAGCAGTACTTC.

This sequence joins TRBV4-2 and TRBJ1-6; D perhaps matches TRBD1 (6 bases). Germline-derived CDR1 and CDR2 are LGHNA and YNFKEQ. Trimming shortened V by 1 base and J by 5 bases, and 12 bases separated the two germline ends. The CDR3 contains 16 residues. CDR3 sequence: CASSQARGRDNSPLHF. The CDR3 bases are TGTGCCAGCAGCCAAGCCAGGGGCCGAGATAATTCACCCCTCCACTTT.

The table lists this clone with a few counts. J is TRBJ2-2 and V is TRBV30; the D gene is possibly TRBD2 (5 bases). Germline V gene data show CDR1 as GTSNPN and CDR2 as SVGIG (reference sequence). Deletions cut 2 bases from V and 5 bases from J, with 12 bases between. CDR3 length: 14 residues. CDR3 DNA sequence: TGTGCCTGGAGTTCGGGTCGCGGGACCGGGGAGCTGTTTTTT. This gives the protein CAWSSGRGTGELFF.

The chain recombines TRBV18 with TRBJ1-2; 7 positions agree with TRBD1. The CDR3 spans 18 residues. V trimming: 3 bases; J trimming: 0 bases; junction bases outside the gene matches: 13. The germline gives CDR1 KGHSH, CDR2 LQKENI. CDR3 loop: CASSPKAGQRESNYGYTF. CDR3 sequence (DNA): TGTGCCAGCTCACCTAAGGCGGGACAGCGAGAATCTAACTATGGCTACACCTTC.

This clone has only a few counts. This chain joins TRBV4-2 and TRBJ2-1; D possibly corresponds to TRBD2 (6 bases). Germline CDR1 and CDR2: LGHNA and YNFKEQ. The V and J ends lost 3 bases and 0 bases respectively, with 18 bases between them. The CDR3 loop spans 18 amino acids. The CDR3 region has the DNA TGTGCCAGCAGCCAGCGCAGGAGTGGCGGGGACTCCTACAATGAGCAGTTCTTC. Translation: CASSQRRSGGDSYNEQFF.

The chain carries TRBV19 and TRBJ1-4; D is possibly TRBD1 (6 bases). From germline, CDR1 is LNHDA and CDR2 SQIVND (reference sequence). Trimming removed 3 bases from V and 7 bases from J, with 12 bases in between. This CDR3 is built from 14 residues. CDR3 nucleotides: TGTGCCAGTAGTATCCTGGGGGCGGGTGAAAAACTGTTTTTT. It codes for CASSILGAGEKLFF.

The rearrangement links TRBV19 to TRBJ1-5, with 7 bases lining up with TRBD1. The CDR3 contains 16 residues. Germline loops: CDR1 LNHDA, CDR2 SQIVND (reference sequence). J lost 6 bases, V lost 5 bases, and 13 bases had no gene match. This CDR3 reads CASSLHPGTDSQPQHF. The DNA for the CDR3 is TGTGCCAGTAGTTTACACCCCGGGACAGATAGTCAGCCCCAGCATTTT.